These 30 T cell receptor beta chains came from one sample sequenced in a study of blood T cell repertoires in COVID-19 (dated by TCRdb to the early 2020s). Preparation of the library involved the immunoSEQ multiplex PCR assay. TCRdb took over this immuneACCESS table, retaining in-frame rearrangements with V and J assigned. Such tables are incomplete; in checked studies, under half of the missing clones stem from an unresolved V gene, and the remainder is unexplained. This sample has around 20,000 clones in its table, and approximately 95% of those were observed once. The top ten clonotypes cover over 4% of the sample. Sequenced material: peripheral blood. The receptors here all came from a woman aged 45-65 years with active COVID-19.

The chain is built from TRBV29-1 and TRBJ2-7, with D possibly matching TRBD2 (5 bases). Trimming cost V 1 base and J 2 bases, with 15 bases left between them. This CDR3 comprises 15 residues. Germline lookup yields CDR1 SQVTM and CDR2 ANQGSEA. CDR3: CSVEGLVRGAYEQYF. The CDR3 DNA is TGCAGCGTTGAAGGGTTGGTACGGGGAGCCTACGAGCAGTACTTC.

The chain has TRBV2 and TRBJ2-7; TRBD2 matches 11 bases. CDR3 size: 15 residues. J was trimmed by 4 bases and V by 4 bases; bases with no gene match: 6. Germline V gene lookup returns CDR1 SNHLY and CDR2 FYNNEI. CDR3 sequence: CASSGGLAGGYEQYF. The CDR3 DNA is TGTGCCAGCAGTGGGGGTCTAGCGGGAGGATACGAGCAGTACTTC.

This chain connects TRBV6-5 to TRBJ1-5; D is unresolved. Deletions cut 3 bases from V and 2 bases from J, with 11 bases between. Germline lookup yields CDR1 MNHEY and CDR2 SVGAGI. This CDR3 contains 15 residues. CDR3 sequence reads: CASSYGQNGNQPQHF. In DNA form, the CDR3 reads TGTGCCAGCAGTTATGGGCAGAATGGCAATCAGCCCCAGCATTTT.

This chain connects TRBV10-2 to TRBJ2-7; D may be TRBD2 (6 bases). The CDR3 sequence is 15 residues long. Germline V gene sequence: CDR1 WSHSY, CDR2 SAAADI. The V end lost 0 bases, the J end lost 2 bases, and 11 bases lay between the germline ends. CDR3 region: CASSESLAQAYEQYF. The CDR3 coding sequence is TGCGCCAGCAGTGAGTCGCTAGCGCAAGCCTACGAGCAGTACTTC.

V usage is TRBV27 and J usage is TRBJ1-2; D gene uncertain. The germline V and J ends were trimmed by 6 bases and 7 bases, with 12 bases remaining between them. The CDR3 is 12 residues long. Germline CDR1 and CDR2: MNHEY and SMNVEV (reference sequence). The CDR3 loop is CASSDSASGYTF. CDR3 sequence (DNA): TGTGCCAGCAGCGACTCCGCTAGTGGCTACACCTTC.

V is TRBV7-3 and J is TRBJ2-1; possibly TRBD1 for D (6 bases). The CDR3 is 16 residues long. V was trimmed by 1 base and J by 7 bases, leaving 17 bases between them. Germline loops: CDR1 SGHTA, CDR2 FQGTGA. CDR3 in amino acids: CASSLRAGADPNEQFF. The CDR3 region has the DNA TGTGCCAGCAGCTTAAGGGCAGGGGCCGATCCAAATGAGCAGTTCTTC.

J is TRBJ2-1 and V is TRBV9; unclear D gene. Trimming pared 0 bases from V and 6 bases from J, leaving 25 bases between. CDR3 length: 19 residues. Per the germline V gene, CDR1 is SGDLS and CDR2 is YYNGEE. For the CDR3, the DNA is TGTGCCAGCAGCGTAGATTCTATGTCTACGACTCCTCTTCGCAATGAGCAGTTCTTC. Protein sequence: CASSVDSMSTTPLRNEQFF.

The chain links TRBV19 to TRBJ2-1, with TRBD2 matching 12 bases. The CDR3 has 13 amino acids. With 8 bases clipped from V and 6 bases from J, the junction kept 2 bases outside the gene matches. Germline CDR1 reads LNHDA; CDR2 reads SQIVND (reference sequence). Here the CDR3 DNA reads TGTGCCAGTGGACTAGCGGGATCCAATGAGCAGTTCTTC. As protein: CASGLAGSNEQFF.

The chain uses TRBV11-3 and TRBJ2-1; 8 bases are a match to TRBD2. The CDR3 totals 13 residues. CDR1 is SGHNT, CDR2 YENEEA, per germline. Trimming at V came to 5 bases and at J to 10 bases, leaving 7 bases not matched to a gene. This CDR3 reads CASSPGTRGEQFF. The CDR3, as DNA: TGTGCCAGCAGCCCCGGGACTAGGGGAGAGCAGTTCTTC.

The V call is TRBV15, the J call TRBJ2-2; 8 nucleotides line up with TRBD1. J gave up 0 bases and V 2 bases, and 11 bases lay outside the gene matches. Germline V gene lookup returns CDR1 LNHNV and CDR2 YYDKDF (reference sequence). The CDR3 consists of 19 residues. CDR3: CATSRLQGTGSSNTGELFF. The CDR3 DNA is TGTGCCACCAGCAGATTGCAAGGGACAGGATCATCGAACACCGGGGAGCTGTTTTTT. Full variable domain (rest looked up from reference TRBV15 and TRBJ2-2): DAMVIQNPRYQVTQFGKPVTLSCSQTLNHNVMYWYQQKSSQAPKLLFHYYDKDFNNEADTPDNFQSRRPNTSFCFLDIRSPGLGDTAMYLCATSRLQGTGSSNTGELFFGEGSRLTVL.

This sequence joins TRBV19 and TRBJ2-7; D may be TRBD2 (6 bases). CDR3 length: 14 residues. CDR1 and CDR2 from the germline V gene are LNHDA and SQIVND (reference sequence). The germline V and J ends were trimmed by 3 bases and 2 bases, with 11 bases remaining between them. The CDR3 DNA reads as TGTGCCAGTAGTATTGGAGGACTAACCTACGAGCAGTACTTC. Its protein is CASSIGGLTYEQYF.

A note on this clone: Other DNA sequences in the same sample also yield this CDR3. The CDR3 nucleotides read TGTGCCAGCAGTCCGGGGGGCTTAGAAGCTTTCTTT. Encoded protein: CASSPGGLEAFF. The chain couples TRBV9 to TRBJ1-1; maybe TRBD1 (6 bases). The CDR3 extends over 12 amino acids. Germline CDR1 and CDR2: SGDLS and YYNGEE. Deletions cut 5 bases from V and 8 bases from J, with 13 bases between.

V usage is TRBV10-3 and J usage is TRBJ1-2, with TRBD1 as a possible D gene (6 bases). Germline V gene lookup returns CDR1 ENHRY and CDR2 SYGVKD. The V gene lost 0 bases and the J gene lost 7 bases, with 15 bases spanning the gap. This CDR3 contains 15 residues. The CDR3 reads CAISESKQGAGGYTF. CDR3 coding DNA: TGTGCCATCAGTGAGTCAAAACAGGGCGCGGGTGGCTACACCTTC.

V gene TRBV5-6 combines with J gene TRBJ2-1; 11 positions agree with TRBD1. Trimming cost V 4 bases and J 7 bases; bases outside gene matches: 13. CDR1 and CDR2 (germline): SGHDT, YYEEEE. CDR3 length: 17 residues. The CDR3 protein is CASSPTMGTGGPNEQFF. In nucleotides, the CDR3 is TGTGCCAGCAGCCCGACAATGGGGACAGGGGGTCCAAATGAGCAGTTCTTC. Together with reference TRBV5-6 and TRBJ2-1, the CDR3 gives the full variable domain: DAGVTQSPTHLIKTRGQQVTLRCSPKSGHDTVSWYQQALGQGPQFIFQYYEEEERQRGNFPDRFSGHQFPNYSSELNVNALLLGDSALYLCASSPTMGTGGPNEQFFGPGTRLTVL.

In regard to this clone: Other nucleotide sequences from this sample produce the same CDR3. This chain uses TRBV6-5 with TRBJ1-3; 8 nucleotides match TRBD1. Per the germline V gene, CDR1 is MNHEY and CDR2 is SVGAGI. The CDR3 length is 15 residues. V shed 2 bases and J 0 bases; nucleotides not matched to a gene: 0. CDR3 in DNA: TGTGCCAGCAGTTACGACAGGGGCTCTGGAAACACCATATATTTT. It yields the protein CASSYDRGSGNTIYF.

The gene calls are TRBV28 and TRBJ1-1; the match to TRBD1 covers 7 bases. Germline V gives CDR1 MDHEN, CDR2 SYDVKM. V shed 5 bases and J 0 bases; nucleotides not matched to a gene: 9. The CDR3 has 16 amino acids. CDR3 DNA: TGTGCCAGCAGTACCCCGGGACAGAGAATGAACACTGAAGCTTTCTTT. It encodes CASSTPGQRMNTEAFF.

This chain connects TRBV19 to TRBJ2-1; 14 bases align to TRBD2. There are 17 residues in the CDR3. The V and J ends lost 3 bases and 9 bases, in that order; junction bases with no gene match: 10. The germline V gene has CDR1 LNHDA and CDR2 SQIVND (reference sequence). The CDR3 spells CASSISGTSGRIGEQFF. The DNA for the CDR3 is TGTGCCAGTAGTATCTCTGGGACTAGCGGGAGAATCGGTGAGCAGTTCTTC.

The chain employs TRBV19 and TRBJ1-1; D remains unclear. Between the trimmed V and J ends, which lost 6 bases and 2 bases, there was a span of 13 bases. Germline V lookup: CDR1 LNHDA, CDR2 SQIVND (reference sequence). The CDR3 extends over 14 amino acids. CDR3 nucleotide sequence: TGTGCCAGTAGCCCCCCCTCGGGAAACACTGAAGCTTTCTTT. Encoded protein: CASSPPSGNTEAFF.

This chain uses TRBV2 with TRBJ1-2; tentatively, D is TRBD1 (6 bases). The V end was cut by 8 bases, the J end by 6 bases, with 13 bases between. Germline V gene data show CDR1 as SNHLY and CDR2 as FYNNEI. This CDR3 is built from 12 residues. The CDR3 is CASHRDRNGYTF. The CDR3 DNA is TGTGCCAGCCACCGCGACAGGAATGGCTACACCTTC.

The J gene is TRBJ1-6, the V gene TRBV21-1; the D call TRBD1 from the table was never checked on the DNA. TRBV21-1 counts as a pseudogene. The CDR3 totals 15 residues. The CDR3 reads CATRRYRGGNSPLHF. DNA of the CDR3: TGTGCCACGAGACGCTACAGGGGGGGTAATTCACCCCTCCACTTT.

This chain uses TRBV11-2 with TRBJ2-3; D may be TRBD1 (5 bases). The CDR3 covers 15 residues. Germline V CDR1 and CDR2: SGHAT, FQNNGV. Trimming removed 5 bases from V and 3 bases from J, with 15 bases in between. The CDR3 loop is CASSGRATITDTQYF. DNA of the CDR3: TGTGCCAGCAGCGGCAGGGCAACAATTACAGATACGCAGTATTTT.

The chain has TRBV19 and TRBJ2-4, with 7 bases identical to TRBD2. CDR1 is LNHDA and CDR2 is SQIVND in the germline V gene (reference sequence). The junction had 12 bases not matched to a gene; V was cut back by 0 bases and J by 10 bases. The CDR3 runs to 16 residues. The CDR3 sequence: CASSIDPGPKAGIQYF. The CDR3 nucleotides are TGTGCCAGTAGTATAGATCCAGGGCCGAAAGCGGGGATTCAGTACTTC. Full variable domain (missing parts from reference TRBV19 and TRBJ2-4): DGGITQSPKYLFRKEGQNVTLSCEQNLNHDAMYWYRQDPGQGLRLIYYSQIVNDFQKGDIAEGYSVSREKKESFPLTVTSAQKNPTAFYLCASSIDPGPKAGIQYFGAGTRLSVL.

This sequence joins TRBV24-1 and TRBJ2-2; 9 bases are shared with TRBD1. The CDR3 is made up of 15 amino acids. The junction had 6 bases not matched to a gene; V was cut back by 4 bases and J by 7 bases. Looked up from germline, CDR1 is KGHDR and CDR2 is SFDVKD. The chain's CDR3 is CATSDPGQGDGELFF. The CDR3 DNA follows: TGTGCCACCAGTGACCCGGGACAGGGCGACGGGGAGCTGTTTTTT.

CDR3 nucleotide sequence: TGTGCCACCAGTGATGCCCGGGACAGGGGAGGTTCTGGCTACACCTTC. Its translation is CATSDARDRGGSGYTF. The J gene is TRBJ1-2, the V gene TRBV24-1; 10 nucleotides match TRBD1. The CDR3 contains 16 residues. The J segment lost 7 bases and the V segment lost 3 bases, leaving 10 bases of the junction unmatched. Germline CDR1 is KGHDR and CDR2 is SFDVKD.

The V gene is TRBV10-3, the J gene TRBJ2-1; 8 positions agree with TRBD2. Per the germline V gene, CDR1 is ENHRY and CDR2 is SYGVKD. The ends lost 7 bases at V and 5 bases at J; junction bases unmatched: 10. This CDR3 has 15 residues. CDR3 in DNA: TGTGCCATCAAGGAGCGGGAGTATCCCAACAATGAGCAGTTCTTC. Translated, it gives CAIKEREYPNNEQFF.

The CDR3 DNA follows: TGTGCCAGTAGTATCCGAGATGGTAGCAATCAGCCCCAGCATTTT. This codes for CASSIRDGSNQPQHF. The genes are TRBV19 and TRBJ1-5; D is undetermined. In germline, CDR1 is LNHDA, CDR2 SQIVND (reference sequence). This CDR3 region has 15 residues. Trimming took 3 bases from V and 0 from J, leaving 9 bases between them.

In this sample, this clone turned up once. This chain joins TRBV6-6 and TRBJ1-1; no clear D gene. Germline CDR1 is MNHNY and CDR2 is SVGAGI (reference sequence). This CDR3 has 13 amino acids. V was pared by 6 bases and J by 1 base, with 9 bases between. CDR3 DNA sequence: TGTGCCAGCAGCCCGAGAGGGAACACTGAAGCTTTCTTT. It codes for CASSPRGNTEAFF.

The rearrangement links TRBV29-1 to TRBJ1-3; weak D call: TRBD1 (5 bases). Germline V gene data show CDR1 as SQVTM and CDR2 as ANQGSEA. This CDR3 contains 13 residues. The V end lost 2 bases, the J end lost 2 bases, and 7 bases lay between the germline ends. CDR3 sequence: CSVESGTGNTIYF. DNA for the CDR3: TGCAGCGTTGAATCAGGGACTGGAAACACCATATATTTT.

The V and J genes are TRBV5-1 and TRBJ1-2; TRBD1 matches 10 bases. The germline V gene has CDR1 SGHRS and CDR2 YFSETQ. The CDR3 length is 15 residues. V dropped 0 bases and J dropped 7; count of bases not matched to a gene: 6. CDR3 nucleotides: TGCGCCAGCAGCTTGGGGGACAGGGGAAATGGTGGCTACACCTTC. Translation: CASSLGDRGNGGYTF.

This clone showed up just once. J is TRBJ2-5 and V is TRBV7-3; 8 bases align to TRBD1. V lost 4 bases to trimming and J lost 5 bases; unmatched junction nucleotides: 9. The CDR3 extends over 15 amino acids. Germline CDR1 SGHTA, CDR2 FQGTGA. This CDR3 is CASSSPGQGRETQYF. CDR3 coding DNA: TGTGCCAGCAGCTCTCCAGGACAGGGTAGGGAGACCCAGTACTTC.